The rows below give T cell receptor beta chains drawn from one sample of a study of cytomegalovirus exposure and HLA in healthy donors. Some clones are missing from TCRdb's copy, which holds only in-frame ones; the method was immunoSEQ multiplex PCR. The table records 150,000 to 200,000 clones, around 80% of them present only once. The sample taken for sequencing was PBMCs. Receptor source: a middle-aged man in good health and CMV-seronegative. The CDR3 runs from the conserved cysteine through the conserved F or W. Each record gives: V gene, J gene, CDR3 protein.

TRBV11-2,TRBJ1-6,CASSKDWSWSYNSPLHF
TRBV9,TRBJ2-3,CASSVRQGGVRDTQYF
TRBV5-5,TRBJ2-1,CASSLGGHEQFF
TRBV13,TRBJ1-5,CASRQGNQPQHF
TRBV5-1,TRBJ1-1,CASSGQPTSTEAFF
TRBV11-3,TRBJ2-1,CASSLWTSGEGNEQFF
TRBV5-4,TRBJ1-2,CASSSDSSGYTF
TRBV4-1,TRBJ1-2,CASSQGQGDNYGYTF
TRBV6-1,TRBJ2-7,CALSPAGQGEYEQYF
TRBV30,TRBJ2-2,CAWDIGTSGAGELFF
TRBV9,TRBJ1-3,CASSVAGSSGNTIYF
TRBV6-5,TRBJ2-7,CASSYSRTTYEQYF
TRBV2,TRBJ1-2,CASSESASANYGYTF
TRBV6-5,TRBJ2-3,CASSPYRGATDTQYF
TRBV5-1,TRBJ1-5,CASSETGSQPQHF
TRBV4-1,TRBJ1-2,CASSLHGGASYGYTF
TRBV27,TRBJ2-5,CASRREGQGVQETQYF
TRBV19,TRBJ2-3,CASSITPPGLAGTDTQYF
TRBV19,TRBJ1-2,CASSPGTANRYTF
TRBV27,TRBJ2-7,CASRRSSSYEQYF
TRBV6-5,TRBJ2-1,CASSYPGGKFF
TRBV2,TRBJ2-2,CASRGGQPNTGELFF
TRBV6-5,TRBJ2-7,CASRTTTGGGYEQYF
TRBV9,TRBJ1-4,CASSPSRDRVGEKLFF
TRBV10-3,TRBJ2-2,CAIRAAGGGTGELFF
TRBV4-1,TRBJ1-2,CASSQGEWGYTF
TRBV9,TRBJ2-7,CASSPAGVGYEQYF
TRBV7-6,TRBJ2-2,CASSLGGGLGTGELFF
TRBV5-4,TRBJ2-3,CASSLGSGGGDTQYF
TRBV28,TRBJ2-7,CASSSLSSPEQYF
TRBV28,TRBJ1-6,CASRSGQGWNSPLHF
TRBV28,TRBJ2-2,CASSDRVAGELFF
TRBV6-6,NA,CASRTGQGSYEQYF
TRBV7-9,TRBJ2-7,CASSRLAGSSYEQYF
TRBV2,TRBJ2-1,CASLSDRVNEQFF
TRBV5-4,TRBJ2-7,CASSSDRVVYEQYF
TRBV18,TRBJ2-7,CASSQGGYEQYF
TRBV11-1,TRBJ2-7,CASSLGSVPYF
TRBV7-3,TRBJ2-7,CASSKASGGEYEQYF
TRBV6-4,TRBJ2-6,CASSVTGVGANVLTF
TRBV7-9,TRBJ1-4,CASSLVLRDWREKLFF
TRBV2,TRBJ2-1,CASSDRDRGPRIF
TRBV2,TRBJ2-7,CASVGARPYEQYF
TRBV7-9,TRBJ2-5,CATTLPGEETQYF
TRBV10-1,TRBJ1-2,CASSEPRGWLPMDYGYTF
TRBV15,TRBJ1-4,CATGLDRAATNEKLFF